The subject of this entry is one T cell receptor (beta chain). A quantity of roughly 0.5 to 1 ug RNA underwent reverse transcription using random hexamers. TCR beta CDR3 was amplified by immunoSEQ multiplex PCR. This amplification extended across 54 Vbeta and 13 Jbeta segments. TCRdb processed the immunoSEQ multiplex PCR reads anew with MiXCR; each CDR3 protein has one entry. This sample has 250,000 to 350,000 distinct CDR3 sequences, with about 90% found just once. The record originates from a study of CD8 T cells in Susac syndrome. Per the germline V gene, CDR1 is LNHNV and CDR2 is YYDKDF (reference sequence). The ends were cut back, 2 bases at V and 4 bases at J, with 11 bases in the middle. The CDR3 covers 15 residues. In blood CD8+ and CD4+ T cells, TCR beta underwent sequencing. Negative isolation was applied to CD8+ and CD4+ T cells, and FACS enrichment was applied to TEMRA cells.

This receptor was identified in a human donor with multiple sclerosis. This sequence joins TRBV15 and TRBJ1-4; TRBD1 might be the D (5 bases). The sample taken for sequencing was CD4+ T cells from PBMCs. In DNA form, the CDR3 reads TGTGCCACCAGCAGATACGACAGAGATAATGAAAAACTGTTTTTT. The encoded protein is CATSRYDRDNEKLFF.